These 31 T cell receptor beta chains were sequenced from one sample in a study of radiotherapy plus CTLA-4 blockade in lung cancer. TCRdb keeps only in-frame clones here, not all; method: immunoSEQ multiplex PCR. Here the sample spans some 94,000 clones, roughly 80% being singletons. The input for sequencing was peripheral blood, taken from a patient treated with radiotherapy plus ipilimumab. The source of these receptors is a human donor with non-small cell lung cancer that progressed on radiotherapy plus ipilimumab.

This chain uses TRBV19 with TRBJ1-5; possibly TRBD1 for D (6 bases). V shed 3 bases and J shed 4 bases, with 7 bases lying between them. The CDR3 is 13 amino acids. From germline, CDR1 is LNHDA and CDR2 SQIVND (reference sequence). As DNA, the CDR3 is TGTGCCAGTAGTATGAGGGGGAATCAGCCCCAGCATTTT. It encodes CASSMRGNQPQHF.

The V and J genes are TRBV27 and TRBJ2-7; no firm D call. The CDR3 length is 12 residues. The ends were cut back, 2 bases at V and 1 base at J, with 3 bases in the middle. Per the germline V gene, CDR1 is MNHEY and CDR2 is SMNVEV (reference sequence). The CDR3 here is CASSLQSYEQYV. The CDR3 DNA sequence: TGTGCCAGCAGTTTACAATCCTACGAGCAGTACGTC.

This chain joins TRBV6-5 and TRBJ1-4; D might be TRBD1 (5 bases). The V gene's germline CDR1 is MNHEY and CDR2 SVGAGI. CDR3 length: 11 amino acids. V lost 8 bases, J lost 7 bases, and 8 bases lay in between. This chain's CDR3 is CASGGGEKLFF. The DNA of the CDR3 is TGTGCCAGCGGGGGGGGTGAAAAACTGTTTTTT.

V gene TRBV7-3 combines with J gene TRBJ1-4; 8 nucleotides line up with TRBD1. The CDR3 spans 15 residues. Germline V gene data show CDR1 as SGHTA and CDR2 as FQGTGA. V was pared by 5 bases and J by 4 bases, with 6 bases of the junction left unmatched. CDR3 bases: TGTGCCAGCAGCCCAAGGACAGGGATTAATGAAAAACTGTTTTTT. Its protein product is CASSPRTGINEKLFF. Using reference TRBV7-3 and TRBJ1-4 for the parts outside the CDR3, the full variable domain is GAGVSQTPSNKVTEKGKYVELRCDPISGHTALYWYRQSLGQGPEFLIYFQGTGAADDSGLPNDRFFAVRPEGSVSTLKIQRTERGDSAVYLCASSPRTGINEKLFFGSGTQLSVL.

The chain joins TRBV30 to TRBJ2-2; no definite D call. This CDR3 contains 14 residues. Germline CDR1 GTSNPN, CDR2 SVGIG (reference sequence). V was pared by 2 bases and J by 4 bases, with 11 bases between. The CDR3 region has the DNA TGTGCCTGGAGTTTAACTATCATCACCGGGGAGCTGTTTTTT. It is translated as CAWSLTIITGELFF.

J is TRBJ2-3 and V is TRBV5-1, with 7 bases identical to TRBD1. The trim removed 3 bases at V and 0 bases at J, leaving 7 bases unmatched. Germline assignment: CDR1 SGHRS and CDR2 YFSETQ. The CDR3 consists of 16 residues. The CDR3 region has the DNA TGCGCCAGCAGCTACTGGGACAGCCCTAGCACAGATACGCAGTATTTT. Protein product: CASSYWDSPSTDTQYF. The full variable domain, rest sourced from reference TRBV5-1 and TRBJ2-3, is KAGVTQTPRYLIKTRGQQVTLSCSPISGHRSVSWYQQTPGQGLQFLFEYFSETQRNKGNFPGRFSGRQFSNSRSEMNVSTLELGDSALYLCASSYWDSPSTDTQYFGPGTRLTVL.

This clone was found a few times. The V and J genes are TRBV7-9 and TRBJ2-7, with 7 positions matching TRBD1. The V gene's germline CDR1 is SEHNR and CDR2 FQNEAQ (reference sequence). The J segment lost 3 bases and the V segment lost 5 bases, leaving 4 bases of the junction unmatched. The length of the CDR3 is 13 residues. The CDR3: CASSEGQLYEQYV. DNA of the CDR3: TGTGCCAGCAGCGAGGGACAGCTCTACGAGCAGTACGTC.

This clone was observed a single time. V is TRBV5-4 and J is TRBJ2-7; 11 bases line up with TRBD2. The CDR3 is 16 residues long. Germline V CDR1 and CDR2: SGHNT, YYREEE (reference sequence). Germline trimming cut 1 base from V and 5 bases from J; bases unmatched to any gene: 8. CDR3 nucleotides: TGTGCCAGCAGCTTGTTCCTAGCGGGAGGCATAGACGAGCAGTACTTC. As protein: CASSLFLAGGIDEQYF.

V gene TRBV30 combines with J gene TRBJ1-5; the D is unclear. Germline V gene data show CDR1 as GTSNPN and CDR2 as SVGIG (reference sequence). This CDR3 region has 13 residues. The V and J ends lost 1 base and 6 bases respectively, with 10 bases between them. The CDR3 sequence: CAWSGSPGQPQHF. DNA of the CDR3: TGTGCCTGGAGTGGTTCCCCGGGTCAGCCCCAGCATTTT.

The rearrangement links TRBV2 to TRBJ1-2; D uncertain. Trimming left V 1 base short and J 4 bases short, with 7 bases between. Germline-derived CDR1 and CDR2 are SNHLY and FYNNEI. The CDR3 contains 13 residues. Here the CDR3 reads CASSEEAGYGYTF. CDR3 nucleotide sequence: TGTGCCAGCAGTGAAGAGGCAGGCTATGGCTACACCTTC. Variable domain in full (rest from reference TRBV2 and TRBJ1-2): EPEVTQTPSHQVTQMGQEVILRCVPISNHLYFYWYRQILGQKVEFLVSFYNNEISEKSEIFDDQFSVERPDGSNFTLKIRSTKLEDSAMYFCASSEEAGYGYTFGSGTRLTVV.

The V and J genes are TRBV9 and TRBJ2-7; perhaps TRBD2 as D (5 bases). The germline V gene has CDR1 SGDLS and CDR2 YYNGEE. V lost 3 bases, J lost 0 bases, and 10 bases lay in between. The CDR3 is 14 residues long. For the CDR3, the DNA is TGTGCCAGCAGCGCGGACTCAAGCTCCTACGAGCAGTACGTC. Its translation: CASSADSSSYEQYV.

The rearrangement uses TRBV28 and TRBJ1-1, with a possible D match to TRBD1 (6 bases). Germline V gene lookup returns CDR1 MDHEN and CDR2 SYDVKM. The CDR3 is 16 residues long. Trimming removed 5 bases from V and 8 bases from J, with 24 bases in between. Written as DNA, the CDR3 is TGTGCCAGCAGTCCACATACAGGGTCCAAGGGTAGGGAAGCTTTCTTT. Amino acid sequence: CASSPHTGSKGREAFF.

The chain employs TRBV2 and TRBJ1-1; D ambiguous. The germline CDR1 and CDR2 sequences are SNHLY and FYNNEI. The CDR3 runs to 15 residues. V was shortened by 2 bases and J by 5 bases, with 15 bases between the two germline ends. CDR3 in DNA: TGTGCCAGCAGTGAACTTATAGCCGGGGATACTGAAGCTTTCTTT. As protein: CASSELIAGDTEAFF.

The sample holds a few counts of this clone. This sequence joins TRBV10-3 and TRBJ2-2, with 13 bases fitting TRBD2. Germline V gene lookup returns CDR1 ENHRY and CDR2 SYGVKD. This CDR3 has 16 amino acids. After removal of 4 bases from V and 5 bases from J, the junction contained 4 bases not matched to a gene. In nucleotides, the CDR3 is TGTGCCATCAGTGGGACTAGCGGGAGAGGTACCGGGGAGCTGTTTTTT. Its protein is CAISGTSGRGTGELFF.

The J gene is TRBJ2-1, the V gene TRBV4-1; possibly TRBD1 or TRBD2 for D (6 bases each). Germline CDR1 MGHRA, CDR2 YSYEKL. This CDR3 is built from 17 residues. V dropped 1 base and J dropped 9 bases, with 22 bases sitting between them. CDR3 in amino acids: CASSQAPMGGPLGEQFF. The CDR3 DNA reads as TGCGCCAGCAGCCAAGCACCGATGGGGGGCCCCCTGGGTGAGCAGTTCTTC.

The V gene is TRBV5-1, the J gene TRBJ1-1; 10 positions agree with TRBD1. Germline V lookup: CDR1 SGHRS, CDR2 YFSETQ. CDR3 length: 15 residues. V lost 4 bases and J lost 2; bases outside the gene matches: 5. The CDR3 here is CASSPATGGNTEAFF. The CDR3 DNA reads TGCGCCAGCAGCCCGGCGACAGGGGGCAACACTGAAGCTTTCTTT.

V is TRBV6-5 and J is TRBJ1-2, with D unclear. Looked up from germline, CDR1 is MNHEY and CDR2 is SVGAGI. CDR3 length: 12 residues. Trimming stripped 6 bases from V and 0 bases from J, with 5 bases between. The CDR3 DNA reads TGTGCCAGCAGGCGGCCTAACTATGGCTACACCTTC. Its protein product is CASRRPNYGYTF.

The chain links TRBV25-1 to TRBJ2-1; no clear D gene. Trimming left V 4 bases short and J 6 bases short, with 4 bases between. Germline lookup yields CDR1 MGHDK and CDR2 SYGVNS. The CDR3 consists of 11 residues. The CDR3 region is CASSGLNEQFF. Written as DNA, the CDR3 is TGTGCCAGCAGTGGCCTCAATGAGCAGTTCTTC.

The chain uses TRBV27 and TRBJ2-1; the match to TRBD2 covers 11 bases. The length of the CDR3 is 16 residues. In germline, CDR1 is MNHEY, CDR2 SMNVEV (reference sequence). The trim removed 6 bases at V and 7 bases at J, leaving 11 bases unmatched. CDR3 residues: CASRPILAGGENEQFF. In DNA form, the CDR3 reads TGTGCCAGCAGACCCATTCTAGCGGGAGGCGAAAATGAGCAGTTCTTC.

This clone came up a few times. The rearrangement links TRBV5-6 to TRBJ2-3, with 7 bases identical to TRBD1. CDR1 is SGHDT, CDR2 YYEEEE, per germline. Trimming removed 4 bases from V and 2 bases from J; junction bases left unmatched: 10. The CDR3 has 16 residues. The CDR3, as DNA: TGTGCCAGCAGCCTATCCTGGACAGGCCCCACAGATACGCAGTATTTT. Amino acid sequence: CASSLSWTGPTDTQYF.

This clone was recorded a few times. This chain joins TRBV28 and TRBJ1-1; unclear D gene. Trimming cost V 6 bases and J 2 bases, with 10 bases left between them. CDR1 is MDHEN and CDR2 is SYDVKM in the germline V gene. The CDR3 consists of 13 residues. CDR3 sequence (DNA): TGTGCCAGCAGACCGGACGGCAACACTGAAGCTTTCTTT. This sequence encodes CASRPDGNTEAFF.

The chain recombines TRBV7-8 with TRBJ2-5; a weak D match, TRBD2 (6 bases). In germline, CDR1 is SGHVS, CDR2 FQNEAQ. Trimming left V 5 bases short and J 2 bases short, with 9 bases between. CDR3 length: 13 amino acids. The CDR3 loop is CASSLGLQETQYF. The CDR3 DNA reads TGTGCCAGCAGCCTGGGACTTCAAGAGACCCAGTACTTC.

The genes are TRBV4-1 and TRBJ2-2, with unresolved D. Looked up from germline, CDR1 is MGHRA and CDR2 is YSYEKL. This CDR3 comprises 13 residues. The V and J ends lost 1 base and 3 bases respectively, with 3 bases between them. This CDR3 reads CASSQVYTGELFF. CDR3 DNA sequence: TGCGCCAGCAGCCAAGTTTACACCGGGGAGCTGTTTTTT.

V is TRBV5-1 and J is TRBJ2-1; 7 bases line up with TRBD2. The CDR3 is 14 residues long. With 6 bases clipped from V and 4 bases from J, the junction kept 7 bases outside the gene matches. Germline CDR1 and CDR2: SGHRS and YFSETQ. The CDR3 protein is CASKREGKYNEQFF. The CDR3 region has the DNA TGCGCCAGCAAAAGGGAGGGGAAGTACAATGAGCAGTTCTTC.

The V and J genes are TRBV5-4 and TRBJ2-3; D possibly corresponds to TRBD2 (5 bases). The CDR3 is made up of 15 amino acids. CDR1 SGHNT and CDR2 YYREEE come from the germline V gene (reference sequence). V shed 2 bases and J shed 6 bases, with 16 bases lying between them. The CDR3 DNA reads TGTGCCAGCAGCTTAACCCCCGTTTCGGGGGATACGCAGTATTTT. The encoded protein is CASSLTPVSGDTQYF.

For the CDR3, the DNA is TGTGCCTGGAACGGGGGGGTTTTCACTGAAGCTTTCTTT. It codes for CAWNGGVFTEAFF. This sequence joins TRBV30 and TRBJ1-1, with D possibly TRBD1 on 5 matching bases. Trimming cost V 4 bases and J 4 bases, with 13 bases left between them. This CDR3 region has 13 residues. The germline gives CDR1 GTSNPN, CDR2 SVGIG (reference sequence). Full variable domain (rest looked up from reference TRBV30 and TRBJ1-1): SQTIHQWPATLVQPVGSPLSLECTVEGTSNPNLYWYRQAAGRGLQLLFYSVGIGQISSEVPQNLSASRPQDRQFILSSKKLLLSDSGFYLCAWNGGVFTEAFFGQGTRLTVV.

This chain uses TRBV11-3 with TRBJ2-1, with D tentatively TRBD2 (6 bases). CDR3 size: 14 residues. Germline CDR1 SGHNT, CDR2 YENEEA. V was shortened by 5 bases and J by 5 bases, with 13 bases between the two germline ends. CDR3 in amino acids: CASSISRENNEQFF. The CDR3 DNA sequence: TGTGCCAGCAGCATCTCGCGGGAAAACAATGAGCAGTTCTTC.

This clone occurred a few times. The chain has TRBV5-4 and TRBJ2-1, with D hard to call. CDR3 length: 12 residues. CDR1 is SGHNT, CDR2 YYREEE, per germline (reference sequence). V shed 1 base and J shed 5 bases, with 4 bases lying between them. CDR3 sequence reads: CASSLRDNEQFF. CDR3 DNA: TGTGCCAGCAGCTTGCGGGACAATGAGCAGTTCTTC.

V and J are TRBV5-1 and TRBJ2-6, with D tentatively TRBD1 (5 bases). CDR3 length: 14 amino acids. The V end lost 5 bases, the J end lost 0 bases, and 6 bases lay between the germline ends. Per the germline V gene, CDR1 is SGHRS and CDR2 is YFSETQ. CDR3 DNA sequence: TGCGCCAGCAGAGACAGCTCTGGGGCCAACGTCCTGACTTTC. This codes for CASRDSSGANVLTF.

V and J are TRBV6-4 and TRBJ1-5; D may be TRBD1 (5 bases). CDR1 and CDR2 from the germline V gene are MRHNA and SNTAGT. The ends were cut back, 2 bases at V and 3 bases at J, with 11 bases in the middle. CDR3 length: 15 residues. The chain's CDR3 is CASSDPPRANQPQHF. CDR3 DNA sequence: TGTGCCAGCAGTGACCCCCCCAGGGCCAATCAGCCCCAGCATTTT.

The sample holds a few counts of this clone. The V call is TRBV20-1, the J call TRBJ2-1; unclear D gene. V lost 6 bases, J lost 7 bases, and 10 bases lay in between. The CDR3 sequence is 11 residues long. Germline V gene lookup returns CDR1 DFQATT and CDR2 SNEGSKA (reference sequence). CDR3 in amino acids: CSASFGNEQFF. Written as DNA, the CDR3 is TGCAGTGCGTCTTTTGGGAATGAGCAGTTCTTC.